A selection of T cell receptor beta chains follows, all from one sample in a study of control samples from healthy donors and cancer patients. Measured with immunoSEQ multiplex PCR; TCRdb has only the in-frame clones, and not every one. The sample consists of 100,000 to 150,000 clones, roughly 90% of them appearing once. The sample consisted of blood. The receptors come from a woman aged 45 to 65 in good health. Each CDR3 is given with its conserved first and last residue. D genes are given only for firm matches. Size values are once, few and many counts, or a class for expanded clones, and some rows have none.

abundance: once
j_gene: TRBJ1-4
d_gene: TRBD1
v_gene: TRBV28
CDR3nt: TGTGCCAGCAGTTTACCGACAGGGGCTAATGAAAAACTGTTTTTT
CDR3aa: CASSLPTGANEKLFF

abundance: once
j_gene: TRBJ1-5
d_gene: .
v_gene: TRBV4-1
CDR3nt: TGCGCCAGCAGCCAAGAGCGTGGGTTTCAGCCCCAGCATTTT
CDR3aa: CASSQERGFQPQHF

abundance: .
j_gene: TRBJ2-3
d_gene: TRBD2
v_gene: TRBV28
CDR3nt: TGTGCCAGCAGTTTCCCCGGACTAGCGGGAGGCACAGATACGCAGTATTTT
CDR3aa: CASSFPGLAGGTDTQYF

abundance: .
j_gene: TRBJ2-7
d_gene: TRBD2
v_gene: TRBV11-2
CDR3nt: TGTGCCAGCAGGCAAGCGGGGGGGAATGGGGAGCAGTACTTC
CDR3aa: CASRQAGGNGEQYF

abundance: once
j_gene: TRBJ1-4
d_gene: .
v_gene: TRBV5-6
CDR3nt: TGTGCCAGCAGCTGGACAACCCGAGGTGAAAAACTGTTTTTT
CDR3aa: CASSWTTRGEKLFF

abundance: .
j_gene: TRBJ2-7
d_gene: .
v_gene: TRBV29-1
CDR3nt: TGCAGCGTTGTCCCGACAGGAAACTACGAGCAGTACTTC
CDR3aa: CSVVPTGNYEQYF

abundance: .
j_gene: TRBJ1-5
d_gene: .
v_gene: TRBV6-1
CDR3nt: TGTGCCAGCAGTGAAGGTAGCGTTCTCAATCAGCCCCAGCATTTT
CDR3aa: CASSEGSVLNQPQHF

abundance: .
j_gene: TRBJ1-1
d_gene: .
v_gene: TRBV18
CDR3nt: TGTGCCAGCTCACCTCGTCGGGACCCGAACACTGAAGCTTTCTTT
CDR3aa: CASSPRRDPNTEAFF

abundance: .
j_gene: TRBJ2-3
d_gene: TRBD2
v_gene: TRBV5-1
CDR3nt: TGCGCCAGCAACCTAGCGGAAACTAGCACAGATACGCAGTATTTT
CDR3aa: CASNLAETSTDTQYF

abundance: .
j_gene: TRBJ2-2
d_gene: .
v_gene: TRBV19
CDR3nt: TGTGCCACCCTCCCTCGTACCGGGGAGCTGTTTTTT
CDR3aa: CATLPRTGELFF

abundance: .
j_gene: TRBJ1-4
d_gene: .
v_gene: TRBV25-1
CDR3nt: TGTGCCAGCAGTGAATCAGGGGAGGGTGAAAAACTGTTTTTT
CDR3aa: CASSESGEGEKLFF

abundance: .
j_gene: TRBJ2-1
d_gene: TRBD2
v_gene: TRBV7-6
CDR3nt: TGTGCCAGCAGCTTAGAGTCTAGCGGGGGGAATGAGCAGTTCTTC
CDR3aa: CASSLESSGGNEQFF

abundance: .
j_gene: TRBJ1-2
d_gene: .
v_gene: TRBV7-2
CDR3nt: TGTGCCAGCAGCTTAGCGAGTCAGGGCGGCTACACCTTC
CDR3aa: CASSLASQGGYTF

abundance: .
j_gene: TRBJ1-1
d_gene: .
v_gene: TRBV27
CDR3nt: TGTGCCAGCAGTTCTACGGGCCTCAACACTGAAGCTTTCTTT
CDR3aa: CASSSTGLNTEAFF

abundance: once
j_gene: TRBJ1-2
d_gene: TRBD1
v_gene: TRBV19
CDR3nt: TGTGCCAGTCGACAGGGAGGTCGGGGCTACACCTTC
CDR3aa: CASRQGGRGYTF

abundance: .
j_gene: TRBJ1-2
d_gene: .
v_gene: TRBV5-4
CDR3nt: TGTGCCAGCAGCTGGGAGGCAGCCACTGATGGCTACACCTTC
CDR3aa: CASSWEAATDGYTF

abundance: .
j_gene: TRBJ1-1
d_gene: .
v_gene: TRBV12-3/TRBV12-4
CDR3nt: TGTGCCAGCAGTCCCGACACGAACACTGAAGCTTTCTTT
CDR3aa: CASSPDTNTEAFF

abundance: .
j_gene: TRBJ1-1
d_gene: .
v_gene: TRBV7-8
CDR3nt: TGTGCCAGCAGAAAACGGGGGGCGGGAACTGAAGCTTTCTTT
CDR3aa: CASRKRGAGTEAFF

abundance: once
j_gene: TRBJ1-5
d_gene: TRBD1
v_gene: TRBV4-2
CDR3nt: TGTGCCAGCAGCCAGGACAGGTATAGCAATCAGCCCCAGCATTTT
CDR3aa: CASSQDRYSNQPQHF

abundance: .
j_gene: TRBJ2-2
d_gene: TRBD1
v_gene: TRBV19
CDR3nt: TGTGCCAGTAGCGGGGGACAGGGAGGGGCCGGGGAGCTGTTTTTT
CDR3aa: CASSGGQGGAGELFF

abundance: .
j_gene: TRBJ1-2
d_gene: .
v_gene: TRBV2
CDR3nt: TGTGCCAGCAGTGTTCAGGTCGGTGGCTACACCTTC
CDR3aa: CASSVQVGGYTF

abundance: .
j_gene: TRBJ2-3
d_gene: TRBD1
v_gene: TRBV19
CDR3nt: TGTGCCAGTAGCTTTTCAGGAAGGGGGCCTGGCACAGATACGCAGTATTTT
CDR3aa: CASSFSGRGPGTDTQYF

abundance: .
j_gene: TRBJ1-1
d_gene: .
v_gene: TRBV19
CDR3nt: TGTGCCAGTAGTATAGAGAGCCCGGCAGGGTGGGGGAACACTGAAGCTTTCTTT
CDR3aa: CASSIESPAGWGNTEAFF

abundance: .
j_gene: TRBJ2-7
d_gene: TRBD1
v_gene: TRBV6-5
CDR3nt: TGTGCCAGCAGTTACGTACAGGGGGCATCCTACGAGCAGTACTTC
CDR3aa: CASSYVQGASYEQYF

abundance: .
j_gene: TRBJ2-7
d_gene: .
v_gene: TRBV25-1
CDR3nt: TGTGCCAGCAGTGATCCCGGGACGGAGTCCTACGAGCAGTACTTC
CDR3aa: CASSDPGTESYEQYF

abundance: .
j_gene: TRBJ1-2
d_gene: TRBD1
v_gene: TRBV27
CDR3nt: TGTGCCAGCAGTTTGAAACCGGGACAGGCGAATACTAACTATGGCTACACCTTC
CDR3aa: CASSLKPGQANTNYGYTF

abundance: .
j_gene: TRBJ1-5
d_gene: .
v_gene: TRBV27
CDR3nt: TGTGCCAGCAGTCCGGTTCGGACAGCCGATAGCAATCAGCCCCAGCATTTT
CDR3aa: CASSPVRTADSNQPQHF

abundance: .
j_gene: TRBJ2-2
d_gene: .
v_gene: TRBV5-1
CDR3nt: TGCGCCAGCAGCTTGCCCAGCAGAAGTCGAAACACCGGGGAGCTGTTTTTT
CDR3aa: CASSLPSRSRNTGELFF

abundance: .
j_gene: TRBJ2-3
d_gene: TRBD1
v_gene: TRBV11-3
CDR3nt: TGTGCCAGCAGCTTAGGTTCGGGACAGGTCACAGATACGCAGTATTTT
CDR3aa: CASSLGSGQVTDTQYF

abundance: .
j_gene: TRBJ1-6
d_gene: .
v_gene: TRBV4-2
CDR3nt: TGTGCCAGCAGCCAAGAAAGGGATTCACCCCTCCACTTT
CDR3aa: CASSQERDSPLHF

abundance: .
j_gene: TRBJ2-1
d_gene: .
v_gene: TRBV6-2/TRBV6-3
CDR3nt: TGTGCCAGCAGTTACGTAACAGCATACAATGAGCAGTTCTTC
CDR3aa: CASSYVTAYNEQFF

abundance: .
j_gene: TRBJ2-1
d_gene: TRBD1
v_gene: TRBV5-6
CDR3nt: TGTGCCAGCAGCTTTCCGACAGGGGTCAATGAGCAGTTCTTC
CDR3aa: CASSFPTGVNEQFF

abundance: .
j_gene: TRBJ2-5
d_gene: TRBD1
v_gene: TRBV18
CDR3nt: TGTGCCAGCTCAGGGGACAGCCAAGAGACCCAGTACTTC
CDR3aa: CASSGDSQETQYF

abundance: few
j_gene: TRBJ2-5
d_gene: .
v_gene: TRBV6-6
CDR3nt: TGTGCCAGCAGCCCCGCCGGGGGAGACGGGACCCAGTACTTC
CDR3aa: CASSPAGGDGTQYF

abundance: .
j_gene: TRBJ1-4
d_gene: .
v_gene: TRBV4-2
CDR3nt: TGTGCCAGCAGCCAGGGACCAGCGCCAGAACGTGAAAAACTGTTTTTT
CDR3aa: CASSQGPAPEREKLFF

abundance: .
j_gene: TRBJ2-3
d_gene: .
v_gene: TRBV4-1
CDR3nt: TGCGCCAGCAGCCTAACCATCCCAAACCCCCGCCCGACTAGCACAGATACGCAGTATTTT
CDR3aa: CASSLTIPNPRPTSTDTQYF

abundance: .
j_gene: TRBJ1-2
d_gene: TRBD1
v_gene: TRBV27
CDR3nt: TGTGCCAGCAGTCCGCGGACAGGGGTGGACTATGGCTACACCTTC
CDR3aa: CASSPRTGVDYGYTF

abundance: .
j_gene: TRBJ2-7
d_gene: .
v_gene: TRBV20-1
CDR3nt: TGCAGTGCTAGAGTAAGCTGCTTC
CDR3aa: CSARVSCF

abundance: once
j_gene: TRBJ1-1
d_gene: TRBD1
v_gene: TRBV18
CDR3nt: TGTGCCAGCTCACCACAGGAGGGGGCGCTAGCTTTCTTT
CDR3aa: CASSPQEGALAFF

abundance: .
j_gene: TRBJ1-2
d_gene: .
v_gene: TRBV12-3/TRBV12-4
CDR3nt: TGTGCCAGCAGTTTAGACAGGGTTTGGGGCTACACCTTC
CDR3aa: CASSLDRVWGYTF

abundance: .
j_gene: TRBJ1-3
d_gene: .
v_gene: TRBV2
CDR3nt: TGTGCCAGCAGTCCAAGAGCCAGCTCTGGAAACACCATATATTTT
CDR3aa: CASSPRASSGNTIYF

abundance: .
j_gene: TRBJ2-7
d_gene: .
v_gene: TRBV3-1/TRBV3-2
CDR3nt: TGTGCCAGCAGCCAAGACAGTGGCTTACCCTACGAGCAGTACTTC
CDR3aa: CASSQDSGLPYEQYF

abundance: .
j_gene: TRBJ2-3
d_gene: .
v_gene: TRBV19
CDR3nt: TGTGCCAGTAGCCAATCCCTCCCGACAGGCCCTAGCAAGGATACGCAGTATTTT
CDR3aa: CASSQSLPTGPSKDTQYF

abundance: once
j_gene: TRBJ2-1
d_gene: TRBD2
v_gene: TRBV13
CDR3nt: TGTGCCAGCAGCCAGAATAGCGGGGGGGATCCCTACAATGAGCAGTTCTTC
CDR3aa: CASSQNSGGDPYNEQFF

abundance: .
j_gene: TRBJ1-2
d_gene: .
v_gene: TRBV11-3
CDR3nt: TGTGCCAGCAGCCCCACCAGGCACCCGGATGGCTACACCTTC
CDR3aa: CASSPTRHPDGYTF

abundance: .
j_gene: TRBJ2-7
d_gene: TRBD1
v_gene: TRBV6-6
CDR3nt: TGTGCCAGCAATACCCGCGAGGGGACAGGGCTCGAGCAGTACTTC
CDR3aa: CASNTREGTGLEQYF

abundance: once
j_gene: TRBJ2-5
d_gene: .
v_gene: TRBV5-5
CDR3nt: TGTGCCAGCAGCTTGGCAGGGATTAAAGAGACCCAGTACTTC
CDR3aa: CASSLAGIKETQYF

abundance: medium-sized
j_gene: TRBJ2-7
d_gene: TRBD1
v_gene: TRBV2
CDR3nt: TGTGCCAGCAGTGAAGCCCAGGGGGTGAACGAGCAGTACTTC
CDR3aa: CASSEAQGVNEQYF

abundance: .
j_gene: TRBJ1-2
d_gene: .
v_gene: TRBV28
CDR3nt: TGTGCCAGCAGGAGGCAAATCTTTTATGGCTACACCTTC
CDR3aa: CASRRQIFYGYTF

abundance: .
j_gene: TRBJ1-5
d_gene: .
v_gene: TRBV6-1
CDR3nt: TGTGCCAGCAGTGACAAATGGGGCAATCAGCCCCAGCATTTT
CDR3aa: CASSDKWGNQPQHF

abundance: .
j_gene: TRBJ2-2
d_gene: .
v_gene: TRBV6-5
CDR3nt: TGTGCCAGCAGGGTCAGCGCGAACACCGGGGAGCTGTTTTTT
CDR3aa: CASRVSANTGELFF

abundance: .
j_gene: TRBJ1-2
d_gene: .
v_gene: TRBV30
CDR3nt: TGTGCCTGGAACCCCATAGAAGGCTACACCTTC
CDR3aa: CAWNPIEGYTF

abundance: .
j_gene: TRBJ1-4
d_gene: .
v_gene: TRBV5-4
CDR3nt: TGTGCCAGCAGCCCAGACCAGGCTGAAAAACTGTTTTTT
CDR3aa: CASSPDQAEKLFF

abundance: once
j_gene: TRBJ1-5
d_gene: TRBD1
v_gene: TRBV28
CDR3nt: TGTGCCAGCAGTCCAGGGACAGGTAGTCAGCCCCAGCATTTT
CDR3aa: CASSPGTGSQPQHF

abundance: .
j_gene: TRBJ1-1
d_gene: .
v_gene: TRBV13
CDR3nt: TGTGCCAGCAGCCCGGGACGGAAGTCGACTGAAGCTTTCTTT
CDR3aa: CASSPGRKSTEAFF

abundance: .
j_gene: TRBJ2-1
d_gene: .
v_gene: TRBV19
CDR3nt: TGTGCCAGTAGTATTGGATGGGCAAACAATGAGCAGTTCTTC
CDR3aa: CASSIGWANNEQFF

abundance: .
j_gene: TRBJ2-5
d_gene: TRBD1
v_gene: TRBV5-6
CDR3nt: TGTGCCAGCAGCTTTTTCGGGACAGGGGGCTCGGGGACCCAGTACTTC
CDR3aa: CASSFFGTGGSGTQYF

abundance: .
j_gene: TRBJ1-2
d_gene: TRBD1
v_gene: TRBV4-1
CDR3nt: TGCGCCAGCAACAACCCGGCGGGGGGACAGGGAGGTTATGGCTACACCTTC
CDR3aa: CASNNPAGGQGGYGYTF

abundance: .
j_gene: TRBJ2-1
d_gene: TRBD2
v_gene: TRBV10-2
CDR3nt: TGCGCCAGCACCCGGCGGGGGGGCGAATACAATGAGCAGTTCTTC
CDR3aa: CASTRRGGEYNEQFF